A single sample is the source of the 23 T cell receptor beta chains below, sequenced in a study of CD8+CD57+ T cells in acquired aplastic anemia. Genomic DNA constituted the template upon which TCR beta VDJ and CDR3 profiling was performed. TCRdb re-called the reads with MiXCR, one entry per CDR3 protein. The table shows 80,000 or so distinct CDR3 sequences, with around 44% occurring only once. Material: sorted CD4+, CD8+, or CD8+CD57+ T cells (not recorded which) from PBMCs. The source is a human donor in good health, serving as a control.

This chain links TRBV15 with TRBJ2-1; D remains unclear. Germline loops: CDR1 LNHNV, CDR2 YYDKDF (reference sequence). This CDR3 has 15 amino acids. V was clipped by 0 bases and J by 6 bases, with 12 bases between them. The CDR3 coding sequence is TGTGCCACCAGCAGAGATTTAGGACCTTCCAATGAGCAGTTCTTC. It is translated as CATSRDLGPSNEQFF.

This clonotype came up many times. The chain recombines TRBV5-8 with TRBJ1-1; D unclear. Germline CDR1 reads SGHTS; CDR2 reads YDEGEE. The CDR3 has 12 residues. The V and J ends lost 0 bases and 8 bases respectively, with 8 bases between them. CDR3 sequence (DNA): TGTGCCAGCAGCTTGGGCGCGGGAGAAGCTTTCTTT. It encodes CASSLGAGEAFF.

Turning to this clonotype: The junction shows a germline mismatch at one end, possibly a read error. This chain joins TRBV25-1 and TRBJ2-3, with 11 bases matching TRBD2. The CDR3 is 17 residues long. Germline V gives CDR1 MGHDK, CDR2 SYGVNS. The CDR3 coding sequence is TGTGCCAGCAGCGTACCCCTAGCGGGGGGACACACAGATACGCGGTATTTT. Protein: CASSVPLAGGHTDTRYF.

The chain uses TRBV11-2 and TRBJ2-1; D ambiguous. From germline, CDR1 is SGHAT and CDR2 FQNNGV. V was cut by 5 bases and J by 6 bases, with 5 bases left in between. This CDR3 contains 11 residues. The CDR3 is CASSLVNEQFF. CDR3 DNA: TGTGCCAGCAGCCTTGTCAATGAGCAGTTCTTC.

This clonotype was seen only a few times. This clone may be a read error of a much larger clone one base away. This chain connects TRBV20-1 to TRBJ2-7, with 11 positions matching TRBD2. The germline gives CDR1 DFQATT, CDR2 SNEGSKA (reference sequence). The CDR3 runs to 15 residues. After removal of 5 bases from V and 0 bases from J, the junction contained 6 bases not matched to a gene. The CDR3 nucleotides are TGCAGTGCTCGAGGACTAGCGGGTCGCTCCTACGAGCAGTACTTC. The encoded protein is CSARGLAGRSYEQYF.

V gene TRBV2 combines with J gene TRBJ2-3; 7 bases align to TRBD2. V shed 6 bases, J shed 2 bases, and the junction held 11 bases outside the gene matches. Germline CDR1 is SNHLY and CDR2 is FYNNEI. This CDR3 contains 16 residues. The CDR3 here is CASSSRLASLTDTQYF. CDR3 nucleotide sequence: TGTGCCAGCAGCTCTCGACTAGCCAGTCTCACAGATACGCAGTATTTT. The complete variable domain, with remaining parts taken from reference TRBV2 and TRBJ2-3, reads EPEVTQTPSHQVTQMGQEVILRCVPISNHLYFYWYRQILGQKVEFLVSFYNNEISEKSEIFDDQFSVERPDGSNFTLKIRSTKLEDSAMYFCASSSRLASLTDTQYFGPGTRLTVL.

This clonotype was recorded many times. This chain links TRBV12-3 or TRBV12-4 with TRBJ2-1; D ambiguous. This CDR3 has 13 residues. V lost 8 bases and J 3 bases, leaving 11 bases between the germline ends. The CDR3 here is CASLAPFYNEQFF. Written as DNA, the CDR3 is TGTGCCAGCCTGGCTCCCTTCTACAATGAGCAGTTCTTC.

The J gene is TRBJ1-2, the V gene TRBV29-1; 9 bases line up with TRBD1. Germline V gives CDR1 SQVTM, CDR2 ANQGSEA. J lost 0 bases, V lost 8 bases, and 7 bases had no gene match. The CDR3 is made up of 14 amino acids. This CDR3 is CSTNRGLTNYGYTF. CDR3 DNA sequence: TGCAGCACAAACAGGGGGCTTACTAACTATGGCTACACCTTC.

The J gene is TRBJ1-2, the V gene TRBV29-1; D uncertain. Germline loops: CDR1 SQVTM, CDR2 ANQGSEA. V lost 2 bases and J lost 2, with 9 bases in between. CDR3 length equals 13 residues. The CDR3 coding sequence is TGCAGCGTTGAATTAGTCAGAAACTATGGCTACACCTTC. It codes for CSVELVRNYGYTF.

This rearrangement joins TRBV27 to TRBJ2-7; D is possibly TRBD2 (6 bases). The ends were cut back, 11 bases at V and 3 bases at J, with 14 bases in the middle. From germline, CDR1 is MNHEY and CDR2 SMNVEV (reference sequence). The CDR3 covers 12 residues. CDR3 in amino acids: CADKAGGYEQYF. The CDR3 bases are TGTGCCGACAAAGCGGGCGGCTACGAGCAGTACTTC.

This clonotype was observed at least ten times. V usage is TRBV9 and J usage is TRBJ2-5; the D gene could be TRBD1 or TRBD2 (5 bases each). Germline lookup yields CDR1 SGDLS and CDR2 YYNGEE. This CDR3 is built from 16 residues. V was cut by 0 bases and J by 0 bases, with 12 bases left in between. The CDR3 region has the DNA TGTGCCAGCAGCGTAGGGGGTGGGGGTTACCAAGAGACCCAGTACTTC. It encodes CASSVGGGGYQETQYF.

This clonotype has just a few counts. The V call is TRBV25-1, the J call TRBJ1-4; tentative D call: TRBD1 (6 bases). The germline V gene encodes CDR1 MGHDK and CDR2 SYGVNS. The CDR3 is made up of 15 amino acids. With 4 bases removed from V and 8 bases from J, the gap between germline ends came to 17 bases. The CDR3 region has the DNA TGTGCCAGCAGTGGCACAGGGTCGGGTGGCGAAAAACTGTTTTTT. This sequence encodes CASSGTGSGGEKLFF.

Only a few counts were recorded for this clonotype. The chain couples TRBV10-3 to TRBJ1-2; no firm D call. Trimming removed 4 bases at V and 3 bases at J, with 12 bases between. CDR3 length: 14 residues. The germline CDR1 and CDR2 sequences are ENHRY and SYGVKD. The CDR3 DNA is TGTGCCATCAGTGGAGGCAGCCCAGACTATGGCTACACCTTC. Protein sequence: CAISGGSPDYGYTF.

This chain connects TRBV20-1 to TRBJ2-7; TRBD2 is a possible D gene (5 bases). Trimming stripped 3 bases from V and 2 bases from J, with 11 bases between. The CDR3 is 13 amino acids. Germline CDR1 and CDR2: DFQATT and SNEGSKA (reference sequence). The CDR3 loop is CSASRTGTYEQYF. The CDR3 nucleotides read TGCAGTGCTAGCCGGACCGGGACCTACGAGCAGTACTTC.

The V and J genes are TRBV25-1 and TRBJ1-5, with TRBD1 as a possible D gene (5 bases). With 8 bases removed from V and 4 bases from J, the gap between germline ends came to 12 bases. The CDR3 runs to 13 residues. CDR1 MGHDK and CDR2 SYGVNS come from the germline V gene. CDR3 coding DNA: TGTGCCAGCTCTCCAGGGAGGAATCAGCCCCAGCATTTT. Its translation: CASSPGRNQPQHF. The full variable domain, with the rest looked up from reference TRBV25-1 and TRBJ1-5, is EADIYQTPRYLVIGTGKKITLECSQTMGHDKMYWYQQDPGMELHLIHYSYGVNSTEKGDLSSESTVSRIRTEHFPLTLESARPSHTSQYLCASSPGRNQPQHFGDGTRLSIL.

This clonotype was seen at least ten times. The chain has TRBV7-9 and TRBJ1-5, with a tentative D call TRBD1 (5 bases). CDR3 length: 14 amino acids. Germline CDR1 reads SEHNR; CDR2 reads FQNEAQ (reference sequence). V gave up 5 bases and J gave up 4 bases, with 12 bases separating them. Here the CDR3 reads CASSPPGRNQPQHF. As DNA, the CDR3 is TGTGCCAGCAGCCCACCAGGGAGAAATCAGCCCCAGCATTTT.

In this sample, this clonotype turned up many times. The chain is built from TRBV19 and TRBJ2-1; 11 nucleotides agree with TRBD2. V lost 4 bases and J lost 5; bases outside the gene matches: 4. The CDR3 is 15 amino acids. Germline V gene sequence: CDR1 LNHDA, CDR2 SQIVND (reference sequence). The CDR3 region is CASSTRLAGHNEQFF. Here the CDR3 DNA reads TGTGCCAGTAGTACGAGACTAGCGGGACACAATGAGCAGTTCTTC.

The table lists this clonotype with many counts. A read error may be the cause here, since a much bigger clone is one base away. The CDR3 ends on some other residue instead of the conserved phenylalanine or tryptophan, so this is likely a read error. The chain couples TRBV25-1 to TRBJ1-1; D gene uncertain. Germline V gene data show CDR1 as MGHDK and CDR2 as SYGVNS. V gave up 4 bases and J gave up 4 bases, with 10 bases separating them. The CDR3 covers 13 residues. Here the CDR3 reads CASSVAVATEAFL. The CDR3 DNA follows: TGTGCCAGCAGTGTAGCCGTCGCCACTGAAGCTTTCCTT.

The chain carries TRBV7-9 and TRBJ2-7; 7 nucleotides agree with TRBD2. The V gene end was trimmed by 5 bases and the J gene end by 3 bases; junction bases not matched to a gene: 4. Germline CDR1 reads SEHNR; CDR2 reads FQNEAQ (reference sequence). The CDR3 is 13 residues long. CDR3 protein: CASSRGGNYEQYF. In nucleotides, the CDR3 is TGTGCCAGCAGCCGCGGGGGTAACTACGAGCAGTACTTC.

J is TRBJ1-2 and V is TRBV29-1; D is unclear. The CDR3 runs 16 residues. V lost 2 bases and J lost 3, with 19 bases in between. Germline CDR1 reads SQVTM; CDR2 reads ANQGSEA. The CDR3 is CSVEPHPARSHYGYTF. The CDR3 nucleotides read TGCAGCGTTGAACCGCATCCGGCACGATCCCACTATGGCTACACCTTC.

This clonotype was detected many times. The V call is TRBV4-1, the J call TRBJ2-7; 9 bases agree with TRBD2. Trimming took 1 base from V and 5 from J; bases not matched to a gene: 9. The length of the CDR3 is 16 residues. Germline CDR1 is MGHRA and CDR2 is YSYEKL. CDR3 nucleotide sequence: TGCGCCAGCAGCCAAGGAGGGCGGGAGGGCATCGACGAGCAGTACTTC. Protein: CASSQGGREGIDEQYF.

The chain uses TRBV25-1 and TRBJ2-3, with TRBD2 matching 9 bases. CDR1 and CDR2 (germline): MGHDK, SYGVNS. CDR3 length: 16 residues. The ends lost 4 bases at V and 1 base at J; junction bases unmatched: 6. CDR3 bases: TGTGCCAGCAGTGCCCTAGCGGGAAGGGGCACAGATACGCAGTATTTT. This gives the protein CASSALAGRGTDTQYF.

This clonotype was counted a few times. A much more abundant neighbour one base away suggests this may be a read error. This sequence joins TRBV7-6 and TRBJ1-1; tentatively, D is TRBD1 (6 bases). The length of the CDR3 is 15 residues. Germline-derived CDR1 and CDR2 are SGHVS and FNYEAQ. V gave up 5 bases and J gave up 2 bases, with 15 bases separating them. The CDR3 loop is CASSAATGINTEAFF. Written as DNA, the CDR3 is TGTGCCAGCAGCGCTGCGACAGGAATAAACACTGAAGCTTTCTTT.